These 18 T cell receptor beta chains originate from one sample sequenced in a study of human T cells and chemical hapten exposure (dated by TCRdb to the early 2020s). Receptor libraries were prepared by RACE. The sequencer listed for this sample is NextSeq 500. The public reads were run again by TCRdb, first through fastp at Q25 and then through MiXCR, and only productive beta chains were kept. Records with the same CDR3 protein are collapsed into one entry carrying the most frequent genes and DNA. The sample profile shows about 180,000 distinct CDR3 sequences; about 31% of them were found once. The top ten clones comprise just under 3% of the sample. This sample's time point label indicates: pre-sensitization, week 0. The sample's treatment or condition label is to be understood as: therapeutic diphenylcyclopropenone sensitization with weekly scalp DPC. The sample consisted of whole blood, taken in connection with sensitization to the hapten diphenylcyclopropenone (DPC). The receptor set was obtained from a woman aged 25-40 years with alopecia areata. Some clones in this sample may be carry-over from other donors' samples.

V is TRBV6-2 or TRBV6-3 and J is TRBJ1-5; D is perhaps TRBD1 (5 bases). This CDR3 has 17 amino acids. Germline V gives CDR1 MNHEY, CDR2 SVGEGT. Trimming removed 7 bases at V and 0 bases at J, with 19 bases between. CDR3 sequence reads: CASTDPTGAYSNQPQHF. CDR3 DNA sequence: TGTGCCAGCACCGATCCTACAGGCGCCTATAGCAATCAGCCCCAGCATTTT.

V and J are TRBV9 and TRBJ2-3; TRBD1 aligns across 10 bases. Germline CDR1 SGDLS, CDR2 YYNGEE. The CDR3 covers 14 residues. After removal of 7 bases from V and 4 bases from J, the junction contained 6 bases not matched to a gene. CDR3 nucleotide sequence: TGTGCCAGCGGAAACGGACAGGGGGCAGATACGCAGTATTTT. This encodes CASGNGQGADTQYF.

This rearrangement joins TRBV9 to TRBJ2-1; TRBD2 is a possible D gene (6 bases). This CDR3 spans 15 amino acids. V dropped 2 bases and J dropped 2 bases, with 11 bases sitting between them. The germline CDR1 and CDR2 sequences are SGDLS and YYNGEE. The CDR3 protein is CASSVSGVPYNEQFF. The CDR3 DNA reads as TGTGCCAGCAGCGTTTCGGGAGTCCCCTACAATGAGCAGTTCTTC.

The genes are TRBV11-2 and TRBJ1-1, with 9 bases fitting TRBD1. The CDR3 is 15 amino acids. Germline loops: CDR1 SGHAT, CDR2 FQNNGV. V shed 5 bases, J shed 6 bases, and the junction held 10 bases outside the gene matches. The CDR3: CASSTPGTGIPEAFF. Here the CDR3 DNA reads TGTGCCAGCAGCACCCCCGGGACAGGGATCCCTGAAGCTTTCTTT.

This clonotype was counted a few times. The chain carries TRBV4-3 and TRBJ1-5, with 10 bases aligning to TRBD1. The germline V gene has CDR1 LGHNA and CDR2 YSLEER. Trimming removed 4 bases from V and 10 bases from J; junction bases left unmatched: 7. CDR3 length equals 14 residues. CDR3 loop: CASSRDRDRGPQHF. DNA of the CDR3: TGCGCCAGCAGCCGAGACCGGGACAGGGGCCCCCAGCATTTT.

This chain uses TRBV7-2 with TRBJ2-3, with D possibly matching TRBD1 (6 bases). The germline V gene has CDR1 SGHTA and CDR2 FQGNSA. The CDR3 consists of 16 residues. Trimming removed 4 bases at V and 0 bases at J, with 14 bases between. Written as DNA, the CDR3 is TGTGCCAGCAGCTACTACAGGGTTTCTAGCACAGATACGCAGTATTTT. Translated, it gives CASSYYRVSSTDTQYF. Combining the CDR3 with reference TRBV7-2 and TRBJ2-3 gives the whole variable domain GAGVSQSPSNKVTEKGKDVELRCDPISGHTALYWYRQSLGQGLEFLIYFQGNSAPDKSGLPSDRFSAERTGGSVSTLTIQRTQQEDSAVYLCASSYYRVSSTDTQYFGPGTRLTVL.

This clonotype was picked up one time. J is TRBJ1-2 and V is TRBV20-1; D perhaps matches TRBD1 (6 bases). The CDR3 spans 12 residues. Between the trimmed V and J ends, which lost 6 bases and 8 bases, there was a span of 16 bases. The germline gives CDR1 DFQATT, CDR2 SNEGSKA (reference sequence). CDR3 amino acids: CSAPQGPLGYTF. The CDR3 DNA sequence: TGCAGTGCCCCGCAGGGGCCCTTAGGCTACACCTTC.

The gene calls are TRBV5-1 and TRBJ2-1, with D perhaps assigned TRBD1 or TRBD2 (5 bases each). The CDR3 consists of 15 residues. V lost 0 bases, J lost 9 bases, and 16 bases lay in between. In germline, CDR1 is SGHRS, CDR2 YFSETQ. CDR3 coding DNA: TGCGCCAGCAGCTTGGCCGGACCGCCTGGGGGTGAGCAGTTCTTC. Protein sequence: CASSLAGPPGGEQFF.

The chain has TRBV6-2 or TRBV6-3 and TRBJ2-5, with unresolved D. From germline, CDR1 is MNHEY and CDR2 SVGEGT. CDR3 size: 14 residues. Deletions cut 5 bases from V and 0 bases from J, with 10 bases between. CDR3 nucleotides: TGTGCCAGCAGTCTGACTGAGTACCAAGAGACCCAGTACTTC. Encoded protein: CASSLTEYQETQYF.

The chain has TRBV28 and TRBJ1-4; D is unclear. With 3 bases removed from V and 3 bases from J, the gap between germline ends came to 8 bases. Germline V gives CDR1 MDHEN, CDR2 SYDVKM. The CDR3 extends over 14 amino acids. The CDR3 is CASSFPLANEKLFF. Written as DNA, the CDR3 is TGTGCCAGCAGTTTCCCCCTGGCTAATGAAAAACTGTTTTTT.

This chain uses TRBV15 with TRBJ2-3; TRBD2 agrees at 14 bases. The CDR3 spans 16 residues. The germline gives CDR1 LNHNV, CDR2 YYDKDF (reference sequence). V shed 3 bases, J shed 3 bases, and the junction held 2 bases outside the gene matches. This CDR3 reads CATSRGTSGRTDTQYF. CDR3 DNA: TGTGCCACCAGCAGGGGGACTAGCGGGAGAACAGATACGCAGTATTTT.

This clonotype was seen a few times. This CDR3 reads CAMGQGTGELFF. DNA for the CDR3: TGTGCCATGGGACAGGGTACCGGGGAGCTGTTTTTT. This chain links TRBV10-3 with TRBJ2-2; TRBD1 matches at 9 bases. After removal of 9 bases from V and 5 bases from J, the junction contained 1 base not matched to a gene. CDR1 is ENHRY and CDR2 is SYGVKD in the germline V gene. CDR3 size: 12 residues.

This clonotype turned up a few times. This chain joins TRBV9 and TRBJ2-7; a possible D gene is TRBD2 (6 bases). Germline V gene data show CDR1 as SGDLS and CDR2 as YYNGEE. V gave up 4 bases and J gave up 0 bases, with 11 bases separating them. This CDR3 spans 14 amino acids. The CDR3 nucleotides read TGTGCCAGCAGCCCGGGGGTCATCTCCTACGAGCAGTACTTC. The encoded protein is CASSPGVISYEQYF.

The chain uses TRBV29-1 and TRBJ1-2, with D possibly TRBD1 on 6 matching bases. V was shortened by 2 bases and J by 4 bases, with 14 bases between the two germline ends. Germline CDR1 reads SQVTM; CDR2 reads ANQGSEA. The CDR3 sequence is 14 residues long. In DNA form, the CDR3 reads TGCAGCGTTGAAAAACAGGGAGATTTCTATGGCTACACCTTC. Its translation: CSVEKQGDFYGYTF.

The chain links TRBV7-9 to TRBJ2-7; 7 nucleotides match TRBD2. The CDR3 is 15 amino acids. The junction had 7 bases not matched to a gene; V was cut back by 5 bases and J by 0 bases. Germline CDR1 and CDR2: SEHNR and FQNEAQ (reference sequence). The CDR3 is CASSTSSGNSYEQYF. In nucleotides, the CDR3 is TGTGCCAGCAGCACATCTAGCGGTAACTCCTACGAGCAGTACTTC.

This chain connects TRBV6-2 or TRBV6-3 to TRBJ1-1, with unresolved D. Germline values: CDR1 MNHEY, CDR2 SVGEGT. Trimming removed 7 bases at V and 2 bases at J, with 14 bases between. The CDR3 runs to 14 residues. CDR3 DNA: TGTGCCAGCACTTTTGGACCTTTTAACACTGAAGCTTTCTTT. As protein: CASTFGPFNTEAFF.

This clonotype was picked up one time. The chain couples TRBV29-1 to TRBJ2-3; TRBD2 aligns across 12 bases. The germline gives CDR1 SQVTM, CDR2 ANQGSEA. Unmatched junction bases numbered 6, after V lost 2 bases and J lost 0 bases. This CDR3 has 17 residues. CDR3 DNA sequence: TGCAGCGTTGAACTAGCGGGAGGGCAATGGAGCACAGATACGCAGTATTTT. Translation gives CSVELAGGQWSTDTQYF.

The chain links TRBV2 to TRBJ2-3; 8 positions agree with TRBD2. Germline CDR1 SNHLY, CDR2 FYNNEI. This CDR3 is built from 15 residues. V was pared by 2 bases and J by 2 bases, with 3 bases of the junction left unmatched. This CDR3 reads CASSEWRGVTDTQYF. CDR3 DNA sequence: TGTGCCAGCAGTGAATGGCGGGGGGTCACAGATACGCAGTATTTT.